This is a list of T cell receptor beta chains from one sample in a study of beta chain features in type 1 diabetes. Sequencing used immunoSEQ multiplex PCR; TCRdb keeps in-frame clones, though not all of them. The table has 600,000 to 700,000 clones, around 12% seen once. The sample taken for sequencing was naive CD4+ T cells from blood. The receptor set was obtained from a man younger than 45 with type 1 diabetes. CDR3s include the opening cysteine and the closing phenylalanine or tryptophan. The D gene is left open where the match is weak. Expanded clones get a size class; other rows say once, few or many, or leave the size out.

clone size	CDR3 length	D gene	J gene	V gene	CDR3 protein	CDR3 DNA
few	15	TRBD2	TRBJ2-7	TRBV19	CASSIVTSGDYEQYF	TGTGCCAGTAGTATAGTGACTAGCGGGGACTACGAGCAGTACTTC
-	15	TRBD2	TRBJ2-1	TRBV29-1	CSAEGGRGAYNEQFF	TGCAGCGCCGAGGGAGGTCGGGGGGCCTACAATGAGCAGTTCTTC
-	17	TRBD2	TRBJ2-7	TRBV7-8	CASSRILAGGLSYEQYF	TGTGCCAGCAGCCGGATACTAGCGGGGGGCCTCTCCTACGAGCAGTACTTC
-	15	TRBD2	TRBJ2-1	TRBV9	CASSVAPGLASEQFF	TGTGCCAGCAGCGTAGCCCCGGGACTAGCAAGTGAGCAGTTCTTC
-	14	TRBD2	TRBJ2-7	TRBV4-2	CASSTLAGLSEQYF	TGTGCCAGCAGCACACTAGCGGGTCTTTCCGAGCAGTACTTC
-	12	-	TRBJ2-3	TRBV2	CASSATGSPQYF	TGTGCCAGCAGTGCGACAGGTTCGCCGCAGTATTTT
few	14	-	TRBJ2-7	TRBV5-1	CASSLEGLSYEQYF	TGCGCCAGCAGCTTGGAGGGGCTCTCCTACGAGCAGTACTTC
few	15	-	TRBJ2-2	TRBV7-2	CASSLEGGNTGELFF	TGTGCCAGCAGCTTAGAGGGAGGTAACACCGGGGAGCTGTTTTTT
-	14	TRBD1	TRBJ1-1	TRBV2	CASSHGTENTEAFF	TGTGCCAGCAGTCACGGGACAGAGAACACTGAAGCTTTCTTT
few	16	-	TRBJ1-6	TRBV11-2	CASSLDRTGYNSPLHF	TGTGCCAGCAGCTTAGATCGAACAGGCTATAATTCACCCCTCCACTTT
-	12	-	TRBJ1-2	TRBV7-9	CASSFRDYGYTF	TGTGCCAGCAGCTTTAGGGACTATGGCTACACCTTC
few	13	TRBD1	TRBJ2-5	TRBV2	CASRGDRGETQYF	TGTGCCAGCAGGGGCGACAGGGGGGAGACCCAGTACTTC
few	15	-	TRBJ1-3	TRBV25-1	CASSLAGAFGNTIYF	TGTGCCAGCAGCCTAGCCGGGGCCTTTGGAAACACCATATATTTT
-	13	-	TRBJ2-5	TRBV10-3	CAISGAGQETQYF	TGTGCCATCAGTGGGGCAGGACAAGAGACCCAGTACTTC
few	16	-	TRBJ2-3	TRBV10-3	CAISGVAGAPTDTQYF	TGTGCCATCAGTGGGGTCGCGGGGGCACCCACAGATACGCAGTATTTT
few	12	-	TRBJ2-6	TRBV30	CAWSRGANVLTF	TGTGCCTGGAGTCGCGGGGCCAACGTCCTGACTTTC
few	13	-	TRBJ1-2	TRBV30	CAWQTSTPLSYTF	TGTGCCTGGCAAACCTCGACACCGCTGAGCTACACCTTC
few	15	TRBD1	TRBJ2-7	TRBV10-2	CASSVRDRAVNEQYF	TGCGCCAGCAGTGTCCGGGACAGAGCAGTTAACGAGCAGTACTTC
few	17	TRBD1	TRBJ1-2	TRBV27	CASSPRDRVKANYGYTF	TGTGCCAGCAGCCCCCGGGACAGGGTCAAAGCTAACTATGGCTACACCTTC
few	12	-	TRBJ2-3	TRBV7-9	CASNRAPDTQYF	TGTGCCAGCAACCGAGCACCAGATACGCAGTATTTT
-	14	-	TRBJ1-4	TRBV30	CAWNSDGGNEKLFF	TGTGCCTGGAACTCCGACGGGGGCAATGAAAAACTGTTTTTT
few	16	TRBD2	TRBJ2-4	TRBV9	CASSSPWGGRRNIQYF	TGTGCCAGCAGCTCCCCTTGGGGAGGGAGGAGGAACATTCAGTACTTC
-	17	TRBD2	TRBJ2-1	TRBV29-1	CSVVGGRDSGSYNEQFF	TGCAGCGTTGTTGGTGGGAGGGACTCCGGCTCCTACAATGAGCAGTTCTTC
few	15	-	TRBJ2-5	TRBV14	CASSPLTGPQETQYF	TGTGCCAGCAGCCCTTTAACGGGGCCCCAAGAGACCCAGTACTTC
-	16	-	TRBJ1-1	TRBV9	CASSVGNTGAGTEAFF	TGTGCCAGCAGCGTAGGAAATACGGGGGCGGGAACTGAAGCTTTCTTT
-	17	-	TRBJ2-1	TRBV11-2	CASSGTWKGVTYNEQFF	TGTGCCAGCAGCGGGACATGGAAAGGGGTTACCTACAATGAGCAGTTCTTC
few	13	TRBD1	TRBJ2-1	TRBV27	CASSYTGVNEQFF	TGTGCCAGCAGTTATACAGGGGTCAATGAGCAGTTCTTC
-	14	-	TRBJ1-4	TRBV19	CASTPLRRNEKLFF	TGTGCCAGTACGCCGCTTAGGAGAAATGAAAAACTGTTTTTT
few	12	-	TRBJ2-7	TRBV2	CASSVGEGEQYF	TGTGCCAGCAGTGTGGGGGAAGGCGAGCAGTACTTC
few	15	-	TRBJ1-4	TRBV27	CASSNTWGSGEKLFF	TGTGCCAGCAGCAATACATGGGGAAGTGGTGAAAAACTGTTTTTT
-	12	-	TRBJ1-2	TRBV6-4	CASSEGGRGYTF	TGTGCCAGCAGTGAGGGGGGTCGAGGCTACACCTTC
-	12	TRBD2	TRBJ2-1	TRBV6-1	CATRDYYNEQFF	TGTGCCACCCGGGACTACTACAATGAGCAGTTCTTC
-	13	-	TRBJ2-1	TRBV7-9	CASSLVQNNEQFF	TGTGCCAGCAGCTTAGTGCAGAACAATGAGCAGTTCTTC
-	15	-	TRBJ2-5	TRBV6-5	CASSPNSGPIETQYF	TGTGCCAGCAGCCCCAACTCGGGGCCTATAGAGACCCAGTACTTC
-	15	-	TRBJ1-6	TRBV28	CASSPRWGVNSPLHF	TGTGCCAGCAGTCCCCGGTGGGGCGTCAATTCACCCCTCCACTTT
-	16	TRBD2	TRBJ2-5	TRBV7-2	CASSRRSRIAGETQYF	TGTGCCAGCAGCAGGAGGTCCCGAATAGCGGGAGAGACCCAGTACTTC
-	13	-	TRBJ1-1	TRBV10-3	CASGRQGRTEAFF	TGTGCCTCCGGACGCCAGGGGAGAACTGAAGCTTTCTTT
few	16	TRBD2	TRBJ2-5	TRBV7-7	CASSLGLAGTQETQYF	TGTGCCAGCAGCCTTGGACTAGCGGGAACCCAAGAGACCCAGTACTTC
-	18	TRBD2	TRBJ2-1	TRBV7-2	CASSLGSIGLAGANEQFF	TGTGCCAGCAGCCTAGGTTCGATCGGACTAGCGGGGGCCAATGAGCAGTTCTTC
-	15	-	TRBJ1-3	TRBV7-9	CASSPGLSSGNTIYF	TGTGCCAGCAGTCCCGGACTGAGCTCTGGAAACACCATATATTTT
-	16	TRBD2	TRBJ2-3	TRBV2	CASSDRAGVWADTQYF	TGTGCCAGCAGTGACAGGGCGGGGGTATGGGCAGATACGCAGTATTTT